This TCR beta chain was identified in a study of blood T cell repertoires in COVID-19 (dated by TCRdb to about 2020). General notes on the study: The collaborator samples originated in the United States, Italy and Spain and spanned the acute and convalescent phases of COVID-19. The prospective study material was composed of cDNA or gDNA derived from T cells, B-cell-depleted T cells, or PBMCs. The dataset comprised deeply sampled blood TCRbeta repertoires from subjects exposed to, actively infected with, or recovered from COVID-19. The repertoires were released in a freely available public database intended as a resource for research on the immune response to SARS-CoV-2. Samples were obtained from the ongoing ImmuneRACE study (first 160 participants) and from about 1,300 subjects provided by 6 global collaborators. Nearly every sample came with metadata listing a de-identified subject ID, COVID-19 status, age in years and sex. Where available, HLA class I and class II types were obtained from metadata supplied by the sample provider rather than from assay-based typing.

The study at large found these results: The amount of clinical and demographic metadata varied by source and participant and was provided uncurated.

Trimming removed 6 bases from V and 2 bases from J; the gene matches leave 6 bases unexplained. The CDR3 goes from the cysteine to the phenylalanine over 15 residues. Only the CDR3 region is kept as DNA, spanning 45 bases read in frame from base 1. CDR1 and CDR2 were assigned from the germline V gene as MRHNA and SNTAGT. Of note for this clone: Its antigen remains unidentified. No much larger clone exists at a distance of one base, and base qualities are not known.

Collaborating institutions collected whole blood in K2EDTA tubes following their own protocols. For TCRbeta analysis, collaborators shipped samples as frozen whole blood, isolated PBMCs, or DNA extracted from either of those sample types. TCRbeta CDR3 regions were amplified from genomic DNA by means of the immunoSEQ Assay, a bias-controlled multiplex PCR. In the paper's pipeline: Within the assay, amplification of reference gene primers was used to estimate how many nucleated cells each sample contained. Sequence reads were collapsed and filtered to measure the absolute abundance of every unique TCRbeta CDR3 rearrangement. For each sample, productive Simpson clonality was calculated as the square root of Simpson's diversity index over productive rearrangements. The table comes from immuneACCESS by way of TCRdb, which keeps in-frame sequences with V and J called. Part of the clones is missing from these tables; in studies checked, under half for an unresolved V gene and the rest for unknown reasons. The V and J calls and the clone size are those of that table, but D and trimming were determined from the DNA. The sample has fewer than 150,000 clones on record, 70% to 90% of them singletons. Jointly, the top ten make up about 3% of the sample.

This receptor was identified in a man aged 35 to 55 with acute or convalescent COVID-19. In this chain, TRBV6-4 is recombined with TRBJ1-1, and 10 junctional nucleotides match TRBD1. The sample was peripheral blood. CDR3 loop: CASRVRQGANTEAFF. The DNA sequence is as follows: TGTGCCAGCAGAGTCCGACAGGGGGCAAACACTGAAGCTTTCTTT.